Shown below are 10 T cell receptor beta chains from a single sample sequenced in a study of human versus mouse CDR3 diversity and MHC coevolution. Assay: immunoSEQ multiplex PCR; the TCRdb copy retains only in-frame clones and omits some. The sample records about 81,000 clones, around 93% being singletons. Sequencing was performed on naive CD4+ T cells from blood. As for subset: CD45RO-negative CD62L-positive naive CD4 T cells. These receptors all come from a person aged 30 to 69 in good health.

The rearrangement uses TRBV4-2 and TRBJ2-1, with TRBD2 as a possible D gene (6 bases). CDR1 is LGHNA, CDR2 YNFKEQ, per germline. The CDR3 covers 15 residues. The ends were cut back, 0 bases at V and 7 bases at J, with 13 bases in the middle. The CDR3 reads CASSQEAAGRNEQFF. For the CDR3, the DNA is TGTGCCAGCAGCCAAGAAGCGGCAGGGAGGAATGAGCAGTTCTTC.

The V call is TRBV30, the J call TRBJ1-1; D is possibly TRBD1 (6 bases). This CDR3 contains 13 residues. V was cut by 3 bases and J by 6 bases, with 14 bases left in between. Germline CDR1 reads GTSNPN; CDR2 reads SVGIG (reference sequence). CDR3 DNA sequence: TGTGCCTGGAGGCTTACAGGGAAGGCTGAAGCTTTCTTT. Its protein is CAWRLTGKAEAFF.

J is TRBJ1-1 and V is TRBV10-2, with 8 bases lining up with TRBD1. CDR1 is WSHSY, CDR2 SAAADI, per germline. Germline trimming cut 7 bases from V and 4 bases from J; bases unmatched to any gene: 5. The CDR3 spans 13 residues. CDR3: CASIGQGATEAFF. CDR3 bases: TGCGCCAGCATTGGACAGGGAGCCACTGAAGCTTTCTTT.

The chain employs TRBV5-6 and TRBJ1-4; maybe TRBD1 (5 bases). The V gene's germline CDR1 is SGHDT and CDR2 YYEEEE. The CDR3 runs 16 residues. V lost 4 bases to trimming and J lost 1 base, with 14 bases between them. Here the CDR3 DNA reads TGTGCCAGCAGCCTCATACGACAGTTAACTAATGAAAAACTGTTTTTT. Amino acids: CASSLIRQLTNEKLFF.

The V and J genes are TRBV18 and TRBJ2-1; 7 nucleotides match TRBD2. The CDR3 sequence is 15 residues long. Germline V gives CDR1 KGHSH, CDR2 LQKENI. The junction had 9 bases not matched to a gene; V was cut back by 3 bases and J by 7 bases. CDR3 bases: TGTGCCAGCTCACCCTCGGACTCGGGGGGAAATGAGCAGTTCTTC. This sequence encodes CASSPSDSGGNEQFF.

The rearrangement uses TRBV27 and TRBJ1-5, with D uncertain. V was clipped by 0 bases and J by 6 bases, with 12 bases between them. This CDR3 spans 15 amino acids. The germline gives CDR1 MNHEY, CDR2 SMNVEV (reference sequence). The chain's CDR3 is CASSLSIGVGQPQHF. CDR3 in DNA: TGTGCCAGCAGTTTATCGATCGGGGTAGGTCAGCCCCAGCATTTT.

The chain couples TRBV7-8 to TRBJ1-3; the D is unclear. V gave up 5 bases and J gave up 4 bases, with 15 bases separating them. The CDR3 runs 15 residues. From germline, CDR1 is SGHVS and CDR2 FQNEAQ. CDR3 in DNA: TGTGCCAGCAGCCAAATGGTTCCGGGGGGAAACACCATATATTTT. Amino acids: CASSQMVPGGNTIYF. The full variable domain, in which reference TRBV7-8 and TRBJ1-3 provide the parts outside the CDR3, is GAGVSQSPRYKVAKRGQDVALRCDPISGHVSLFWYQQALGQGPEFLTYFQNEAQLDKSGLPSDRFFAERPEGSVSTLKIQRTQQEDSAVYLCASSQMVPGGNTIYFGEGSWLTVV.

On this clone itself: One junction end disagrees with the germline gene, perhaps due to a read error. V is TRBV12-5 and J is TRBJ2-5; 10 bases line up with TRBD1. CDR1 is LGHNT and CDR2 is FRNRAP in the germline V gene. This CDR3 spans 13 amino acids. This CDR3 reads CASGLFLSGTGDF. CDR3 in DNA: TGTGCTAGTGGTTTATTTCTCTCCGGGACAGGGGACTTC.

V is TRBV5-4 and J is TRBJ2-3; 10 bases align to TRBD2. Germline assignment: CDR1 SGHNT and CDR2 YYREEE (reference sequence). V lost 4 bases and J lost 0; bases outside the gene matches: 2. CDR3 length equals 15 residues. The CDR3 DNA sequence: TGTGCCAGCAGCCCGACTAGCGGGAGCACAGATACGCAGTATTTT. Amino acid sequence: CASSPTSGSTDTQYF.

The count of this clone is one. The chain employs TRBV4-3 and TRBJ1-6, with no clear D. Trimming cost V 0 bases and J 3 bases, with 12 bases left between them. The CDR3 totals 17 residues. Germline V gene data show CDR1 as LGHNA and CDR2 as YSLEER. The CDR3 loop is CASSQDVSGNYNSPLHF. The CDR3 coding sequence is TGCGCCAGCAGCCAAGATGTTTCGGGGAACTATAATTCACCCCTCCACTTT.